The clone carrying this TCR beta chain occurred many times. The trim removed 4 bases at V and 4 bases at J, leaving 9 bases unmatched. CDR1 SGHRS and CDR2 YFSETQ come from the germline V gene. The CDR3 has 15 residues. RNA transcripts yielded amplified TCR beta CDR3 regions. Researchers ran a first-round RT-PCR on the TCR CDR3 using the HTBI primer set. TCRdb itself ran the multiplex PCR reads through MiXCR, one entry per CDR3 protein. In the table there are about 360,000 distinct CDR3 sequences, under 15% of which are singletons. The data are from a study of T cells in Graves' hyperthyroidism and ophthalmopathy. Diagnosing involved the use of clinical symptoms, serum thyroxine and TRAb, thyroid ultrasound and orbital computed tomography.

Sequenced input: blood. This TCR derives from a woman aged 18-29 years with Graves' hyperthyroidism. The V call is TRBV5-1, the J call TRBJ1-1, with TRBD1 matching over 8 bases. The DNA for the CDR3 is TGCGCCAGCAGCAAAACTCTCGACAGGGGCACTGAAGCTTTCTTT. Protein: CASSKTLDRGTEAFF.